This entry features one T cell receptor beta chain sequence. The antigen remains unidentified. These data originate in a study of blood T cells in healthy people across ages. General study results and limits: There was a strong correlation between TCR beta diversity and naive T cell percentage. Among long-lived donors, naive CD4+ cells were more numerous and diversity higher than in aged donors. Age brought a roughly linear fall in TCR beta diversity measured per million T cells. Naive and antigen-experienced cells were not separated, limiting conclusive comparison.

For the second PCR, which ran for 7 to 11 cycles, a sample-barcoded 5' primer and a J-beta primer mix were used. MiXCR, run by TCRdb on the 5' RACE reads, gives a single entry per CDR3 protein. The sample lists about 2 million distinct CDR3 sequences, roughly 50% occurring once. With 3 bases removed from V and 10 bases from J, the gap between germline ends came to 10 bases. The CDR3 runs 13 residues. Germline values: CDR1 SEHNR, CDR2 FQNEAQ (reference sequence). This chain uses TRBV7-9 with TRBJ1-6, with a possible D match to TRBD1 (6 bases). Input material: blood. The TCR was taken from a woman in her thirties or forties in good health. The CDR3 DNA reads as TGTGCCAGCAGCTTTTCAGGGGAATCACCCCTCCACTTT. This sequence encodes CASSFSGESPLHF.